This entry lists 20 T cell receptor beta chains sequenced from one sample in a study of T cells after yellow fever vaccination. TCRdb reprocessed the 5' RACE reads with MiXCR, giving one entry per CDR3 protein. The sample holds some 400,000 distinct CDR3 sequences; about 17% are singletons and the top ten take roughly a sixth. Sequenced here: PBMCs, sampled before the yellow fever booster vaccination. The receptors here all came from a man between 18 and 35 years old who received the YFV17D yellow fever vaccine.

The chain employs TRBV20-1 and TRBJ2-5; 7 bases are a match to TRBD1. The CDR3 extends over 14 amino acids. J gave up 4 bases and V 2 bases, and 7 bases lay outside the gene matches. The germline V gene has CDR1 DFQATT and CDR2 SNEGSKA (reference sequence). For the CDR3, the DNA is TGCAGTGCTAGAACGGACAGGTCCCCAGAGACCCAGTACTTC. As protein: CSARTDRSPETQYF.

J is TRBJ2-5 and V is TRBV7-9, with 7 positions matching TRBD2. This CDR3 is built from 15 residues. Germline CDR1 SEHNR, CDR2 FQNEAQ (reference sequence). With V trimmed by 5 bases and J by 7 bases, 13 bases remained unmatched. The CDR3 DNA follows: TGTGCCAGCAGCCCCGCCCCAGCGGGGAGAGTGACCCAGTACTTC. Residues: CASSPAPAGRVTQYF.

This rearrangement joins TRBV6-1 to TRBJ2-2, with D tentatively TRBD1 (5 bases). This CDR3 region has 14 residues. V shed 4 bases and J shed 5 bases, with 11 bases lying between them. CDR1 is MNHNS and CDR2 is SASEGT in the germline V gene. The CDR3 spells CASSGGLETGELFF. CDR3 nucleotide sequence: TGTGCCAGCAGTGGGGGCCTGGAAACCGGGGAGCTGTTTTTT.

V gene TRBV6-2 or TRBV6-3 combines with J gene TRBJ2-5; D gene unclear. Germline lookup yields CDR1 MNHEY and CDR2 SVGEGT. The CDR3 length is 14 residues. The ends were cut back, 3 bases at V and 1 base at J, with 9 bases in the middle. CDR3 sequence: CASSYWATQETQYF. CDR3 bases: TGTGCCAGCAGTTATTGGGCCACCCAAGAGACCCAGTACTTC.

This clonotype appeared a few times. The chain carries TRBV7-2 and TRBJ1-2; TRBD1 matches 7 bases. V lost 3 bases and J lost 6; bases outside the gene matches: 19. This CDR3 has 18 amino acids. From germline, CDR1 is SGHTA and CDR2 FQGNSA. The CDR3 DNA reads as TGTGCCAGCAGCTTCTACAGACCCCGGGACAGTCAGCATAATGGCTACACCTTC. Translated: CASSFYRPRDSQHNGYTF.

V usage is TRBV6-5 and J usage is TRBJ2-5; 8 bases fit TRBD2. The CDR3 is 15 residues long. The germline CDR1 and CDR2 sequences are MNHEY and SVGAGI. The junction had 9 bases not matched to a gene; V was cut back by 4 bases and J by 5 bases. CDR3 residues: CASSSGGGFWETQYF. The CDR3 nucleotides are TGTGCCAGCAGTTCGGGGGGGGGATTTTGGGAGACCCAGTACTTC.

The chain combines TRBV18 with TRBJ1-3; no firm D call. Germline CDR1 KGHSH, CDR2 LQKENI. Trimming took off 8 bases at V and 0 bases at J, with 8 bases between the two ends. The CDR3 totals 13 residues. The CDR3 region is CASGDFSGNTIYF. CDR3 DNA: TGTGCCAGCGGCGACTTCTCTGGAAACACCATATATTTT.

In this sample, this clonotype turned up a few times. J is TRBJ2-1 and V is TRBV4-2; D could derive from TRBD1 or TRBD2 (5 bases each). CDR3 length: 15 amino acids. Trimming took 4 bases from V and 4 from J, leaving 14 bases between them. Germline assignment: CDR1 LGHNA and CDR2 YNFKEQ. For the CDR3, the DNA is TGTGCCAGCAGCCCGACCGGGACGGTATACAATGAGCAGTTCTTC. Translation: CASSPTGTVYNEQFF.

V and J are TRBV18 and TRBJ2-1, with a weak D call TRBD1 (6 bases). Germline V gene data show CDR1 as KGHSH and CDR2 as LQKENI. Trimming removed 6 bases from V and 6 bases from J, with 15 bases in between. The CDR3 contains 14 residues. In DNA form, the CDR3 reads TGTGCCAGCTCGCCCATACCAGGGGCCAATGAGCAGTTCTTC. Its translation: CASSPIPGANEQFF.

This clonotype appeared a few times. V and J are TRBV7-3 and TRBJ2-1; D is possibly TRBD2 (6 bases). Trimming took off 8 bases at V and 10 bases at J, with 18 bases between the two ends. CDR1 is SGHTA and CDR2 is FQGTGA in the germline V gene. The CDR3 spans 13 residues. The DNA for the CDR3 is TGTGCCAGCGGGACTGCACCATTTGGAGAGCAGTTCTTC. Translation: CASGTAPFGEQFF.

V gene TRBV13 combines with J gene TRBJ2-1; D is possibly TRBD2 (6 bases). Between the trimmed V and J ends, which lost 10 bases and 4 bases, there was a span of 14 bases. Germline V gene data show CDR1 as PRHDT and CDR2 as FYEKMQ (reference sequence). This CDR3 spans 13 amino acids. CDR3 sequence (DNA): TGTGCCAACGAACGGGGACTTTACAATGAGCAGTTCTTC. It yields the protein CANERGLYNEQFF.

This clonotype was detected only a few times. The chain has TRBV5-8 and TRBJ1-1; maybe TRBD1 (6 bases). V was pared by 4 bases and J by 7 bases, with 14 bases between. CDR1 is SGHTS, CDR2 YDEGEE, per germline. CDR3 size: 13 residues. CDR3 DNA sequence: TGTGCCAGCAGCATCAGGGGTGCCGGTGAAGCTTTCTTT. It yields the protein CASSIRGAGEAFF.

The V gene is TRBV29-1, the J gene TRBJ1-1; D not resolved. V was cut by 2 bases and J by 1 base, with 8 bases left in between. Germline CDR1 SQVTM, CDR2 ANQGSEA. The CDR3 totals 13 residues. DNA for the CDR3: TGCAGCGTTGAACGAGGTCAGAACACTGAAGCTTTCTTT. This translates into CSVERGQNTEAFF.

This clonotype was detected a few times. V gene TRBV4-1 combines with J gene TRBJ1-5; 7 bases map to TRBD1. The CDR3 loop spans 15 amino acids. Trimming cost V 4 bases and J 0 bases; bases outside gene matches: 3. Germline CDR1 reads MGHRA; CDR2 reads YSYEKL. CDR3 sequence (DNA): TGCGCCAGCAGCCCCGGGGACAGTAGCAATCAGCCCCAGCATTTT. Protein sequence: CASSPGDSSNQPQHF.

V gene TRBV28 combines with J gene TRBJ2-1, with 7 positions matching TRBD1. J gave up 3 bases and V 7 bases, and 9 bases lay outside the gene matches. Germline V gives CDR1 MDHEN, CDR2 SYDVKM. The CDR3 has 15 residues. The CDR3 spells CASTPEGANYNEQFF. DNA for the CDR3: TGTGCCAGCACCCCCGAGGGGGCGAACTACAATGAGCAGTTCTTC. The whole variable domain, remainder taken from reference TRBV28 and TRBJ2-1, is DVKVTQSSRYLVKRTGEKVFLECVQDMDHENMFWYRQDPGLGLRLIYFSYDVKMKEKGDIPEGYSVSREKKERFSLILESASTNQTSMYLCASTPEGANYNEQFFGPGTRLTVL.

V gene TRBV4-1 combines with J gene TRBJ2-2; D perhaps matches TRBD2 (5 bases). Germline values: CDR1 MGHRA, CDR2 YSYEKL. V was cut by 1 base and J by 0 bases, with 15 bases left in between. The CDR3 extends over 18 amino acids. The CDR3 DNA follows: TGCGCCAGCAGCCAAGTCGGGATTATAGATGCGAACACCGGGGAGCTGTTTTTT. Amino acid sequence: CASSQVGIIDANTGELFF.

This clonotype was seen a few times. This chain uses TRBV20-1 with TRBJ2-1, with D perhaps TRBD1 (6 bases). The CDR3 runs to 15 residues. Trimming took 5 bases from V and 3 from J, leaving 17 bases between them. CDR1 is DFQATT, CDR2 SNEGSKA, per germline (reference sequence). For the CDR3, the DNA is TGCAGTGCTCCGGACAGATCGATAGGCTACAATGAGCAGTTCTTC. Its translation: CSAPDRSIGYNEQFF.

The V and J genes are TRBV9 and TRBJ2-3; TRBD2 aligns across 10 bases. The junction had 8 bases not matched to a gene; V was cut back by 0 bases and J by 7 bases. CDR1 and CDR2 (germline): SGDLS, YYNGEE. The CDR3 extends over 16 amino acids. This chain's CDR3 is CASSVVQAGGLNTQYF. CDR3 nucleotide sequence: TGTGCCAGCAGCGTAGTCCAAGCGGGGGGGCTTAATACGCAGTATTTT.

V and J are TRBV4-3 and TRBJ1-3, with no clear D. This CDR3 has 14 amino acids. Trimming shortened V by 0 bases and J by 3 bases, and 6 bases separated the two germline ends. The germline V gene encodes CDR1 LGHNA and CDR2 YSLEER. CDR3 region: CASSQDGLGNTIYF. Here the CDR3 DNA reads TGCGCCAGCAGCCAAGACGGCCTTGGAAACACCATATATTTT.

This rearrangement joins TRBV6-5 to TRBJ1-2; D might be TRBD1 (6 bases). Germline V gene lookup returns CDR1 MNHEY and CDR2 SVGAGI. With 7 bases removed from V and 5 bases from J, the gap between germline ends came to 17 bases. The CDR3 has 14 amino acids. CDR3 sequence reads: CASTKQGDLYGYTF. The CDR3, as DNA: TGTGCCAGCACCAAACAGGGAGATCTATATGGCTACACCTTC.